One T cell receptor (beta chain) is described in this entry. It has no known antigen specificity. Base-call qualities are not available, and no considerably larger clone is one nucleotide away. This record belongs to a study of blood T cell repertoires in COVID-19 (dated by TCRdb to about 2020). For the study in its entirety: Collaborator samples came from the United States, Italy and Spain and covered acute and convalescent phases of COVID-19. Where HLA class I and class II types were available, the types were taken from metadata supplied by the sample provider, not from assay-based typing. Samples came from the ongoing ImmuneRACE study (first 160 participants) plus 1,254 subjects from 6 global collaborators. Subjects who had been exposed to COVID-19, were actively infected with it, or had recovered from it provided the deeply sampled blood TCRbeta repertoires that made up the dataset. The prospective study material was composed of cDNA or gDNA derived from T cells, B-cell-depleted T cells, or PBMCs. The repertoires were released in a freely available public database meant as a resource for research on the immune response to SARS-CoV-2. The sample metadata nearly always contained a de-identified subject ID, COVID-19 status, age in years and sex.

Trimmed from V: 5 bases; trimmed from J: 3 bases; junction bases lacking a gene match: 6. The CDR3 starts with the cysteine, ends with the phenylalanine, and has 16 residues. Of the read, only the CDR3 DNA is kept; its 48 bases are in frame from base 1. As encoded in the germline V gene (reference sequence), CDR1 is SEHNR while CDR2 is FQNEAQ. Summary of the overall study and its limitations: The quantity of clinical and demographic metadata differed by source and by participant and was supplied without curation.

Participants in the prospective study were aged roughly 18 to 100 years, lived in some 24 United States geographic areas, and enrolled through a virtual design. To assign participants to cohorts, the prospective study relied on clinical history that participants themselves reported in a screening survey and a study questionnaire. Recovered participants in ImmuneRACE Cohort 3 were defined as having two consecutive negative NP/OP PCR tests, clearance from a healthcare professional, or resolution of symptoms. Mobile phlebotomists in the prospective study collected whole blood, serum and a nasopharyngeal or oropharyngeal swab from every participant. Additional blood draws and questionnaires over an approximately two-month period could optionally be provided by prospective study participants. Blood samples from the prospective study were shipped frozen or at room temperature prior to DNA extraction.

The immunoSEQ Assay, a bias-controlled multiplex PCR, was used to amplify TCRbeta CDR3 regions from genomic DNA. The published analysis was carried out like this. Nucleated cell counts per sample were estimated from amplification of reference gene primers within the assay. To quantify the absolute abundance of each unique TCRbeta CDR3 rearrangement, sequence reads were collapsed and filtered. Productive Simpson clonality was computed per sample as the square root of Simpson's diversity index over productive rearrangements. TCRdb provides this immuneACCESS table in a form limited to in-frame rearrangements. Some clones are lacking; in checked studies, under half of them reflect an unresolved V gene, and why the rest are absent is not known. V, J and clone size are those of that table, while D and trimming were read from the DNA. Across this sample there are 200,000 to 250,000 clones, with approximately 80% seen only once. Approximately 1.8% of the sample belongs to the ten largest clones.

This TCR came from a man aged 55 to 70 who had recovered from COVID-19. The rearrangement joined TRBV7-9 to TRBJ2-3; TRBD2 aligns with 12 central bases. Sequenced input: PBMCs or T cells enriched from blood (not recorded which). The nucleotide sequence is TGTGCCAGCAGCCCCCGGACTAGCGGGGAAACAGATACGCAGTATTTT. It translates to CASSPRTSGETDTQYF.